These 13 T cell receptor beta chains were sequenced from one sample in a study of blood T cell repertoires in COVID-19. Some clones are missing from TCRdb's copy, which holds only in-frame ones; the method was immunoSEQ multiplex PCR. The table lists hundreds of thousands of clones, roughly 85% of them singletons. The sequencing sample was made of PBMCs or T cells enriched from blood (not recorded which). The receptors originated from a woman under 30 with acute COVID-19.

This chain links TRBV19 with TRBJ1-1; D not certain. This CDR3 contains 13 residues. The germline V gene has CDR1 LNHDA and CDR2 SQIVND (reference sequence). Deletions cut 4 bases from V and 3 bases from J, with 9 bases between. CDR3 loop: CASSNRRDTEAFF. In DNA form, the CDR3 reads TGTGCCAGTAGTAATAGACGGGACACTGAAGCTTTCTTT.

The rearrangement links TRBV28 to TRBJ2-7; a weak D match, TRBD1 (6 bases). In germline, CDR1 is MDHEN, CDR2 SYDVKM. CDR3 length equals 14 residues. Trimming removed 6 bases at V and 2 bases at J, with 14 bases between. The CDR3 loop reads CASRLQGNAYEQYF. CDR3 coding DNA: TGTGCCAGCAGACTACAGGGTAATGCCTACGAGCAGTACTTC. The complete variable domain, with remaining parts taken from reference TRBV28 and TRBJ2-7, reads DVKVTQSSRYLVKRTGEKVFLECVQDMDHENMFWYRQDPGLGLRLIYFSYDVKMKEKGDIPEGYSVSREKKERFSLILESASTNQTSMYLCASRLQGNAYEQYFGPGTRLTVT.

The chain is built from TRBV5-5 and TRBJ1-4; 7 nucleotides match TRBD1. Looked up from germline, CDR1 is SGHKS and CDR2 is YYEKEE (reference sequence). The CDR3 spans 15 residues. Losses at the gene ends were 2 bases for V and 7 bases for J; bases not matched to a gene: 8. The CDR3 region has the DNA TGTGCCAGCAGCTTTTCGGACGGGGACAGTGAAAAACTGTTTTTT. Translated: CASSFSDGDSEKLFF.

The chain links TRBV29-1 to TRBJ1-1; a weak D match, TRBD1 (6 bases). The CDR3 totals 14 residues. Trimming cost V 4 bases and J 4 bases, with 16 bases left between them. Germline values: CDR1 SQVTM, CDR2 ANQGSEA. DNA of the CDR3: TGCAGCGTTGGCCTAAACAGGGATGGCACTGAAGCTTTCTTT. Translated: CSVGLNRDGTEAFF.

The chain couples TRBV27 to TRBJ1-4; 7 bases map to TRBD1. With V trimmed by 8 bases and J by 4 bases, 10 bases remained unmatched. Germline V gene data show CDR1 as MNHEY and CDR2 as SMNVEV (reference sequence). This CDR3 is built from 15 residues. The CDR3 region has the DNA TGTGCCAGCGCCATCCTAGGGGACAGTAATGAAAAACTGTTTTTT. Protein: CASAILGDSNEKLFF.

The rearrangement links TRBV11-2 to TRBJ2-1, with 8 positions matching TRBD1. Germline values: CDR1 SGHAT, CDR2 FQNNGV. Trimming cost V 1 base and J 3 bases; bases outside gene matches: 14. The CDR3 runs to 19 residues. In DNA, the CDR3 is TGTGCCAGCAGCTTAGTGCCCCGGACAGGGCATACCAACTACAATGAGCAGTTCTTC. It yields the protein CASSLVPRTGHTNYNEQFF.

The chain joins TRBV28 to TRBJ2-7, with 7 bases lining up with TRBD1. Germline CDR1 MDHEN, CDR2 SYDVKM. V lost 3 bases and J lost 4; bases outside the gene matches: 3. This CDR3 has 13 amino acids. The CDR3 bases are TGTGCCAGCAGTTTTTTGACAGGGTACGAGCAGTACTTC. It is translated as CASSFLTGYEQYF.

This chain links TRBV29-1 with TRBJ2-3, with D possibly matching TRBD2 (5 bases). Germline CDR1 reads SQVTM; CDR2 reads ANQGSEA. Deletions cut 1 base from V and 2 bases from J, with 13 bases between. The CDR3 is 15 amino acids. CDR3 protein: CSVEGRGPSTDTQYF. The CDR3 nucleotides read TGCAGCGTTGAAGGTCGGGGTCCATCCACAGATACGCAGTATTTT.

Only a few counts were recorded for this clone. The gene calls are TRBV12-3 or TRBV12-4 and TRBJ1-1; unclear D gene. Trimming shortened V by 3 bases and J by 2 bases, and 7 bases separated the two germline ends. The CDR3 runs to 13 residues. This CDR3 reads CASSFNSNTEAFF. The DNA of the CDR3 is TGTGCCAGCAGTTTTAACAGCAACACTGAAGCTTTCTTT.

CDR3 in DNA: TGCGCCAGCAGCTTGGCTGCGGGACAGGGGGTCTACGAGCAGTACTTC. Its protein is CASSLAAGQGVYEQYF. The chain combines TRBV5-1 with TRBJ2-7; TRBD1 matches 11 bases. V dropped 0 bases and J dropped 3; count of bases not matched to a gene: 5. Germline V gene lookup returns CDR1 SGHRS and CDR2 YFSETQ. The CDR3 covers 16 residues.

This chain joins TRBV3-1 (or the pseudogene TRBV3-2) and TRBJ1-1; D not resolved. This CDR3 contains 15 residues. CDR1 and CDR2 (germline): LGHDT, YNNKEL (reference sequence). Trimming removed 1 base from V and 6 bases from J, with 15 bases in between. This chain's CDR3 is CASSQAQVRVAEAFF. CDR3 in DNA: TGTGCCAGCAGCCAAGCTCAGGTGCGGGTAGCTGAAGCTTTCTTT.

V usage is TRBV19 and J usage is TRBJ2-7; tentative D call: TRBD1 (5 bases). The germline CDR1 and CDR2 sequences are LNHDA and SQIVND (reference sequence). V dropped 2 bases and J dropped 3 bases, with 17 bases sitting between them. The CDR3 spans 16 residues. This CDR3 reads CASSINPKTAGYEQYF. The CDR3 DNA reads TGTGCCAGTAGTATAAACCCCAAGACAGCAGGCTACGAGCAGTACTTC.

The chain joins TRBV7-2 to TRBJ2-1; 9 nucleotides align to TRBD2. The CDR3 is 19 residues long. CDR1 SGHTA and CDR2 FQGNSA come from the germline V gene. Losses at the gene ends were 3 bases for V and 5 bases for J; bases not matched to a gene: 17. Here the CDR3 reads CASSFFLGSGSADNNEQFF. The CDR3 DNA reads TGTGCCAGCAGCTTTTTCTTAGGTAGCGGGAGCGCGGATAACAATGAGCAGTTCTTC.